The next 21 T cell receptor beta chains were all read from a single sample in a study of cytomegalovirus exposure and HLA in healthy donors. It was with 60 Vbeta and 13 Jbeta primers that the PCR ran. TCRdb's table, derived via immunoSEQ multiplex PCR, lists solely in-frame clones and lacks some. The profile shows 150,000 or so clones, over 65% of them singletons. The sample comprised PBMCs. These receptors all stem from a female donor in good health and CMV-seronegative.

This clone has only a few counts. The chain uses TRBV4-3 and TRBJ2-3, with a weak D call TRBD1 (5 bases). Trimming shortened V by 3 bases and J by 4 bases, and 17 bases separated the two germline ends. CDR3 length equals 16 residues. In germline, CDR1 is LGHNA, CDR2 YSLEER. The chain's CDR3 is CASSQGPGQQADTQYF. The DNA of the CDR3 is TGCGCCAGCAGCCAGGGGCCCGGGCAGCAGGCAGATACGCAGTATTTT.

The chain links TRBV9 to TRBJ2-2; 12 nucleotides line up with TRBD2. The CDR3 covers 16 residues. Per germline, CDR1 SGDLS and CDR2 YYNGEE. V shed 1 base, J shed 6 bases, and the junction held 4 bases outside the gene matches. The CDR3 DNA reads TGTGCCAGCAGCGTATGGGCTAGCGGGAGGGCCGGGGAGCTGTTTTTT. Translating gives CASSVWASGRAGELFF.

As concerns this clone: The junction does not match germline at one end; this may be a read error. The CDR3 loop reads CASSERVGGILAKNSQYF. The DNA for the CDR3 is TGTGCCAGCAGTGAACGGGTCGGGGGGATCCTAGCCAAAAACAGTCAGTACTTC. This rearrangement joins TRBV25-1 to TRBJ2-4; 7 bases are shared with TRBD2. From germline, CDR1 is MGHDK and CDR2 SYGVNS. The length of the CDR3 is 18 residues.

This clone came up a few times. V is TRBV6-4 and J is TRBJ1-6, with unresolved D. Germline CDR1 is MRHNA and CDR2 is SNTAGT. With 3 bases removed from V and 9 bases from J, the gap between germline ends came to 9 bases. The CDR3 runs 13 residues. Written as DNA, the CDR3 is TGTGCCAGCAGTGAAGGTTCTAGTTCACCCCTCCACTTT. It specifies CASSEGSSSPLHF.

This chain connects TRBV7-2 to TRBJ2-1; maybe TRBD2 (5 bases). The CDR3 sequence is 13 residues long. Germline V gene lookup returns CDR1 SGHTA and CDR2 FQGNSA. The V end was cut by 3 bases, the J end by 8 bases, with 11 bases between. The CDR3 sequence: CASSFVEGYEQFF. CDR3 nucleotides: TGTGCCAGCAGCTTTGTCGAGGGCTATGAGCAGTTCTTC. The full variable domain, in which reference TRBV7-2 and TRBJ2-1 provide the parts outside the CDR3, is GAGVSQSPSNKVTEKGKDVELRCDPISGHTALYWYRQSLGQGLEFLIYFQGNSAPDKSGLPSDRFSAERTGGSVSTLTIQRTQQEDSAVYLCASSFVEGYEQFFGPGTRLTVL.

The chain carries TRBV25-1 and TRBJ2-2, with TRBD1 as a possible D gene (6 bases). Trimming shortened V by 6 bases and J by 6 bases, and 8 bases separated the two germline ends. This CDR3 contains 12 residues. In germline, CDR1 is MGHDK, CDR2 SYGVNS. CDR3 amino acids: CASRAGAGELFF. CDR3 nucleotides: TGTGCCAGCAGGGCAGGGGCCGGGGAGCTGTTTTTT.

J is TRBJ2-7 and V is TRBV4-1, with TRBD2 matching over 16 bases. J was trimmed by 5 bases and V by 4 bases; bases with no gene match: 11. Per the germline V gene, CDR1 is MGHRA and CDR2 is YSYEKL. The CDR3 length is 18 residues. The CDR3 DNA sequence: TGCGCCAGCAGCCCGACTCCGGGACTAGCGGGGGGGCCCGACGAGCAGTACTTC. Translation gives CASSPTPGLAGGPDEQYF.

The V and J genes are TRBV28 and TRBJ2-1; 7 bases agree with TRBD1. In germline, CDR1 is MDHEN, CDR2 SYDVKM. With 6 bases clipped from V and 8 bases from J, the junction kept 13 bases outside the gene matches. The CDR3 extends over 15 amino acids. CDR3 nucleotide sequence: TGTGCCAGCAGGGACCTCGGGACAGAGTGGCATGAGCAGTTCTTC. It specifies CASRDLGTEWHEQFF.

The rearrangement links TRBV15 to TRBJ2-3; the D gene is possibly TRBD1 (6 bases). Germline V gene lookup returns CDR1 LNHNV and CDR2 YYDKDF (reference sequence). V was clipped by 0 bases and J by 4 bases, with 23 bases between them. The CDR3 length is 19 residues. This CDR3 reads CATSREPPGHGGFSDTQYF. CDR3 nucleotide sequence: TGTGCCACCAGCAGAGAACCCCCGGGACACGGCGGATTTTCAGATACGCAGTATTTT.

This clone has a single count. The gene calls are TRBV7-6 and TRBJ2-1; 7 positions agree with TRBD1. V dropped 1 base and J dropped 9; count of bases not matched to a gene: 0. The germline V gene has CDR1 SGHVS and CDR2 FNYEAQ. CDR3 length equals 12 residues. The CDR3 is CASSLGDSEQFF. The DNA for the CDR3 is TGTGCCAGCAGCTTAGGGGACAGTGAGCAGTTCTTC.

Note on this clone: One junction end does not reproduce the germline sequence, and a read error may be involved. The sample holds other DNA sequences that translate to the same CDR3. The chain recombines TRBV19 with TRBJ1-1; 9 bases agree with TRBD1. The CDR3 totals 14 residues. Germline loops: CDR1 LNHDA, CDR2 SQIVND (reference sequence). The CDR3 reads CASSRDRVNTEAFF. The CDR3 DNA reads TGTGCCAGTAGCCGGGACAGGGTGAACACTGAGGCTTTCTTT.

This clone was observed a handful of times. The chain combines TRBV19 with TRBJ2-3; the match to TRBD1 covers 8 bases. In germline, CDR1 is LNHDA, CDR2 SQIVND (reference sequence). CDR3 length: 15 amino acids. The trim removed 4 bases at V and 5 bases at J, leaving 8 bases unmatched. CDR3 amino acids: CASSRLDRDKDTQYF. The CDR3 DNA reads as TGTGCCAGTAGTAGACTGGACAGGGATAAAGATACGCAGTATTTT. Full variable domain (outside the CDR3, taken from reference TRBV19 and TRBJ2-3): DGGITQSPKYLFRKEGQNVTLSCEQNLNHDAMYWYRQDPGQGLRLIYYSQIVNDFQKGDIAEGYSVSREKKESFPLTVTSAQKNPTAFYLCASSRLDRDKDTQYFGPGTRLTVL.

The chain has TRBV7-9 and TRBJ2-2; D gene uncertain. The CDR3 covers 12 residues. The germline V gene encodes CDR1 SEHNR and CDR2 FQNEAQ (reference sequence). Trimming stripped 5 bases from V and 9 bases from J, with 10 bases between. CDR3 bases: TGTGCCAGCAGCGCGAGTAGCAGGGAGCTGTTTTTT. It yields the protein CASSASSRELFF.

The chain couples TRBV2 to TRBJ1-2; no firm D call. V was trimmed by 6 bases and J by 1 base, leaving 12 bases between them. Germline CDR1 SNHLY, CDR2 FYNNEI. The CDR3 sequence is 14 residues long. CDR3: CASSAYESNYGYTF. CDR3 nucleotides: TGTGCCAGCAGCGCCTACGAGAGTAACTATGGCTACACCTTC.

Worth noting for this clone: The junction shows a germline mismatch at one end, possibly a read error. The chain uses TRBV5-4 and TRBJ2-4; 10 nucleotides agree with TRBD2. This CDR3 comprises 17 residues. Germline V gene lookup returns CDR1 SGHNT and CDR2 YYREEE (reference sequence). CDR3 sequence reads: CASSLGLAGVAKNSQYF. The CDR3 region has the DNA TGTGCCAGCAGCTTGGGGCTAGCGGGGGTAGCTAAAAACAGTCAGTACTTC.

The genes are TRBV11-2 and TRBJ1-2; TRBD1 might be the D (5 bases). The germline gives CDR1 SGHAT, CDR2 FQNNGV. Trimming stripped 4 bases from V and 5 bases from J, with 14 bases between. The CDR3 contains 14 residues. CDR3 amino acids: CASSSPGTLYGYTF. For the CDR3, the DNA is TGTGCCAGCAGCTCCCCCGGGACTTTATATGGCTACACCTTC.

This chain joins TRBV14 and TRBJ1-4; D remains ambiguous. This CDR3 spans 13 amino acids. V shed 2 bases and J shed 5 bases, with 6 bases lying between them. The germline CDR1 and CDR2 sequences are SGHDN and FVKESK. The DNA of the CDR3 is TGTGCCAGCAGCCAACAGAAGAATGAAAAACTGTTTTTT. Amino acid sequence: CASSQQKNEKLFF.

The rearrangement links TRBV28 to TRBJ2-5; 10 nucleotides line up with TRBD1. The J call may be mistaken, given a closer DNA end match to TRBJ2-7. The CDR3 totals 13 residues. Germline V gene lookup returns CDR1 MDHEN and CDR2 SYDVKM. CDR3 loop: CASRQGATYEQYF. As DNA, the CDR3 is TGTGCCAGCCGACAGGGGGCAACCTACGAGCAGTACTTC.

CDR3 nucleotides: TGTGCCAGCAGAATACAGGGGCGTGAGACCCAGTACTTC. Its protein is CASRIQGRETQYF. This rearrangement joins TRBV6-1 to TRBJ2-5; 7 bases are a match to TRBD1. CDR1 and CDR2 from the germline V gene are MNHNS and SASEGT. The CDR3 consists of 13 residues. Trimming took 6 bases from V and 5 from J; bases not matched to a gene: 6.

This clone was observed a single time. The chain combines TRBV5-4 with TRBJ2-7; 8 positions match TRBD2. Germline V gene lookup returns CDR1 SGHNT and CDR2 YYREEE (reference sequence). The CDR3 loop spans 15 amino acids. V shed 4 bases, J shed 1 base, and the junction held 7 bases outside the gene matches. CDR3 region: CASSPFPGGSYEQYF. The CDR3 DNA reads TGTGCCAGCAGCCCGTTTCCGGGAGGGTCCTACGAGCAGTACTTC.

The gene calls are TRBV4-2 and TRBJ1-1; a possible D gene is TRBD1 (5 bases). The CDR3 loop spans 13 amino acids. Germline CDR1 LGHNA, CDR2 YNFKEQ. V was trimmed by 3 bases and J by 4 bases, leaving 9 bases between them. DNA for the CDR3: TGTGCCAGCAGCCAGGGGGGGGTCACTGAAGCTTTCTTT. Protein: CASSQGGVTEAFF.